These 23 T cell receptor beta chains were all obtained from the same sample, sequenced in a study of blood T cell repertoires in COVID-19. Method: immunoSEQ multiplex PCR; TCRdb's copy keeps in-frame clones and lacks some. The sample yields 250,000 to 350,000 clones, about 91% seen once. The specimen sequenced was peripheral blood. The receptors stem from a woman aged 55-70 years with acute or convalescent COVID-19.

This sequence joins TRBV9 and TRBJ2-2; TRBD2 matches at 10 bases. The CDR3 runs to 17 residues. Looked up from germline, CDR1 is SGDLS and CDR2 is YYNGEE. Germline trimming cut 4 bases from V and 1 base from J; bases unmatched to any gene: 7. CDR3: CASSPSTSGLNTGELFF. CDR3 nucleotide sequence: TGTGCCAGCAGCCCCTCGACTAGCGGGTTGAACACCGGGGAGCTGTTTTTT.

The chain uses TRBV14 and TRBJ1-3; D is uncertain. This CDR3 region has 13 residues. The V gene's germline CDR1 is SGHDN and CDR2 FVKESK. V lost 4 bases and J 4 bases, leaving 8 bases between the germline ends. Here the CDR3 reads CASSLISGNTIYF. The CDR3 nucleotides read TGTGCCAGCAGCCTCATTTCCGGAAACACCATATATTTT.

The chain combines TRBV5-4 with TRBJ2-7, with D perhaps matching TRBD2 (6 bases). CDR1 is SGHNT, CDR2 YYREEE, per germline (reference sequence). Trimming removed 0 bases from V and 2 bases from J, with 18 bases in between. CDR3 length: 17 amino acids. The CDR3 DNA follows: TGTGCCAGCAGCTTGGCCGCTACTGGCGGGACCCCCTACGAGCAGTACTTC. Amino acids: CASSLAATGGTPYEQYF.

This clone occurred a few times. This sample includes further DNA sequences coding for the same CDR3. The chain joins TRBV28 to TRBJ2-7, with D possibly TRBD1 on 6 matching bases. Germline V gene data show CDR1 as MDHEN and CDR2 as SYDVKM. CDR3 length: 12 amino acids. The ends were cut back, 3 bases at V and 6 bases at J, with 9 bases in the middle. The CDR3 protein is CASSFGGGEQYF. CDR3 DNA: TGTGCCAGCAGTTTTGGGGGCGGCGAGCAGTACTTC.

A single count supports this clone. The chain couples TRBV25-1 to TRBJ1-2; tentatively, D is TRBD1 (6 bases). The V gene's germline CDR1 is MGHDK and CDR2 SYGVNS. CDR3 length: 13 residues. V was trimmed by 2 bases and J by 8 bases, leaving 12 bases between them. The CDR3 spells CASSERAQGGYTF. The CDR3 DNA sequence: TGTGCCAGCAGTGAACGAGCCCAGGGGGGCTACACCTTC.

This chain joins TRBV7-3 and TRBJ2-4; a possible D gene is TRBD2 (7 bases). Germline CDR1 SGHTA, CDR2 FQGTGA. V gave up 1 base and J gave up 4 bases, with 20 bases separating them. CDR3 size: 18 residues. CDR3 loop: CASSLSWRGLLGKNIQYF. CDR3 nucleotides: TGTGCCAGCAGCTTAAGTTGGCGGGGGCTATTAGGTAAAAACATTCAGTACTTC.

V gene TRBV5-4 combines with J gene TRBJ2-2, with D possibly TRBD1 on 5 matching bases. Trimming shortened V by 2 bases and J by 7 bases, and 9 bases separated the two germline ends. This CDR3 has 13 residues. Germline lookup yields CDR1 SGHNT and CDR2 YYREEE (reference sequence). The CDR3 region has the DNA TGTGCCAGCAGCTTCAGGGTGAACGGGGAGCTGTTTTTT. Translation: CASSFRVNGELFF. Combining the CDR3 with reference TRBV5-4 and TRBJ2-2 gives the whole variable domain ETGVTQSPTHLIKTRGQQVTLRCSSQSGHNTVSWYQQALGQGPQFIFQYYREEENGRGNFPPRFSGLQFPNYSSELNVNALELDDSALYLCASSFRVNGELFFGEGSRLTVL.

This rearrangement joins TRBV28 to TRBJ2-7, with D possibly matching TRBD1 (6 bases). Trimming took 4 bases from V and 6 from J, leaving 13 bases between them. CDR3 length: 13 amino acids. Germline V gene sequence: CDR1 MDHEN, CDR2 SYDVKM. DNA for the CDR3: TGTGCCAGCAGTTCTGGGACACCTAGCGAGCAGTACTTC. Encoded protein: CASSSGTPSEQYF.

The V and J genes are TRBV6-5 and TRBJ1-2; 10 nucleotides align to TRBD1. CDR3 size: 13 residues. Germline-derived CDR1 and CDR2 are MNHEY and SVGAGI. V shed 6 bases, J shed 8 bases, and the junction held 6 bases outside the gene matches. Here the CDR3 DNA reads TGTGCCAGCAGGTTGAGACAGGGGGCGGGCTACACCTTC. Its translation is CASRLRQGAGYTF.

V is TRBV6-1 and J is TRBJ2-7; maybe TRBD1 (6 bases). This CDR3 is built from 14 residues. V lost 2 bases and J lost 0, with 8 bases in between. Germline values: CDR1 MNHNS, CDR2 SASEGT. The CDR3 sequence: CASSETGISYEQYF. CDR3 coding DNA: TGTGCCAGCAGTGAAACAGGGATCTCCTACGAGCAGTACTTC.

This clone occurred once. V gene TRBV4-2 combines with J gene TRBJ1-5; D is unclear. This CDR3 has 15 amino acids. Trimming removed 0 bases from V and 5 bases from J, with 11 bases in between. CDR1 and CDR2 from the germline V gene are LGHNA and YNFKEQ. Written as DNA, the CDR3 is TGTGCCAGCAGCCAAGACGGACGGGGAGATCAGCCCCAGCATTTT. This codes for CASSQDGRGDQPQHF.

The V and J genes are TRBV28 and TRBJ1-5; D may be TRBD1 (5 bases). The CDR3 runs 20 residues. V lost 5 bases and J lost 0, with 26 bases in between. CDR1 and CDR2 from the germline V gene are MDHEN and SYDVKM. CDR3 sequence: CASSTDKLGRRAYSNQPQHF. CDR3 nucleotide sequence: TGTGCCAGCAGTACGGACAAGCTAGGGCGACGCGCTTATAGCAATCAGCCCCAGCATTTT.

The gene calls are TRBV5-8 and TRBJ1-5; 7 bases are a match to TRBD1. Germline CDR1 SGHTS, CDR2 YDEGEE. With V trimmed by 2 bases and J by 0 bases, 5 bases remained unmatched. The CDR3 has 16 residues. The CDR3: CASSLQTGRSNQPQHF. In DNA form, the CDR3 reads TGTGCCAGCAGCTTACAGACAGGGCGTAGCAATCAGCCCCAGCATTTT. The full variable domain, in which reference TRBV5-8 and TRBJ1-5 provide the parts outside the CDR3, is EAGVTQSPTHLIKTRGQQATLRCSPISGHTSVYWYQQALGLGLQFLLWYDEGEERNRGNFPPRFSGRQFPNYSSELNVNALELEDSALYLCASSLQTGRSNQPQHFGDGTRLSIL.

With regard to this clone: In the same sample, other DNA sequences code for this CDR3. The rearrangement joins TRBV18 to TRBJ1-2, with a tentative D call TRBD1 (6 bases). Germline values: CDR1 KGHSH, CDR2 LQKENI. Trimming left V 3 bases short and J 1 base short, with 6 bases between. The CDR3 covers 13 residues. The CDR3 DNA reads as TGTGCCAGCTCACCGGACAGTAACTATGGCTACACCTTC. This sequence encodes CASSPDSNYGYTF.

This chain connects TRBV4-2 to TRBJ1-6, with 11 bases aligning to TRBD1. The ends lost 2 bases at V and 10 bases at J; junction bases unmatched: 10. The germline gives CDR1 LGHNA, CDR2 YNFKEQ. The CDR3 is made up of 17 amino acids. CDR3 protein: CASSQNPGQGAVSPLHF. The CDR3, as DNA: TGTGCCAGCAGCCAAAACCCCGGACAGGGGGCCGTCTCACCCCTCCACTTT.

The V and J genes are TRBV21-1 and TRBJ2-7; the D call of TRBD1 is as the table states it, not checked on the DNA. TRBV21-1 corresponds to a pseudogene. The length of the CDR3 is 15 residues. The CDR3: CASSIPGTGGYEQYF. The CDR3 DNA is TGTGCCAGCAGCATTCCCGGGACAGGGGGATACGAGCAGTACTTC.

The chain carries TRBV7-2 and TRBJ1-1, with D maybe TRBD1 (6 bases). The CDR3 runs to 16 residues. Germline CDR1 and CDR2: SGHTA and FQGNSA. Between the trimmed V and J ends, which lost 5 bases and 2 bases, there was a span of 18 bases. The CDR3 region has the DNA TGTGCCAGCAGCACCCCGGGCGGGGGGCTTAACACTGAAGCTTTCTTT. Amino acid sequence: CASSTPGGGLNTEAFF.

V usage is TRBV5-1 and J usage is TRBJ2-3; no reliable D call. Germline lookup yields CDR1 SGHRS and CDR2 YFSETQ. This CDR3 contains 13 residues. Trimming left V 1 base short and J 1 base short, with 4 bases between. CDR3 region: CASSLSGTDTQYF. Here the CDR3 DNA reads TGCGCCAGCAGCTTGAGCGGCACAGATACGCAGTATTTT.

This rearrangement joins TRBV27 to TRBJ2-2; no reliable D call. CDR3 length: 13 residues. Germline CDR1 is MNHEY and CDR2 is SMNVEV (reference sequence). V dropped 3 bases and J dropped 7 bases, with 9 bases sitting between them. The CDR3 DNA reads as TGTGCCAGCAGTTTTGGGCCCCTCGGGGAGCTGTTTTTT. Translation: CASSFGPLGELFF.

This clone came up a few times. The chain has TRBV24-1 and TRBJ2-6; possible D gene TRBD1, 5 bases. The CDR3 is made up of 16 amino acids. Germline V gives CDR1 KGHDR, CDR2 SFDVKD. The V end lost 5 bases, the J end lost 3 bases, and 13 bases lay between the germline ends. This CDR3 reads CATSGTTGDGANVLTF. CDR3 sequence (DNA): TGTGCCACCAGTGGAACAACAGGAGATGGGGCCAACGTCCTGACTTTC.

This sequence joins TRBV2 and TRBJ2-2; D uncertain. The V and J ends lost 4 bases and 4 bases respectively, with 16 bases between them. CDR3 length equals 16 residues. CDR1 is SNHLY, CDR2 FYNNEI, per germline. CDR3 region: CASSVWQTTGTGELFF. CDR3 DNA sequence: TGTGCCAGCAGTGTTTGGCAGACGACGGGCACCGGGGAGCTGTTTTTT.

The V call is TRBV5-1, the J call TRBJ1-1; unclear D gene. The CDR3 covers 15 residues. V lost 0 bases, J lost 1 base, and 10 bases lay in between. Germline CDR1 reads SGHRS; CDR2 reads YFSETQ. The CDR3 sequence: CASSLGLPGNTEAFF. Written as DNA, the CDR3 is TGCGCCAGCAGCTTGGGGCTACCGGGGAACACTGAAGCTTTCTTT.

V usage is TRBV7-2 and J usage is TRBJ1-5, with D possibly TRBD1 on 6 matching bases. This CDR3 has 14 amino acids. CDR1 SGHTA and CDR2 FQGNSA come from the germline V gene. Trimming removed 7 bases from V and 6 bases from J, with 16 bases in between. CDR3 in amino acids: CASTITGSGQPQHF. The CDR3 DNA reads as TGTGCCAGCACCATCACAGGGTCGGGTCAGCCCCAGCATTTT.